This is a list of T cell receptor beta chains from one sample in a study of OX40 agonist ivuxolimab in advanced cancers. TCRdb keeps only in-frame clones here, not all; method: immunoSEQ multiplex PCR. The repertoire holds 75,000 to 85,000 clones, with around 87% as singletons. This material consisted of CD4+ or CD8+ T cells sorted from blood, taken in a trial of the OX40 agonist ivuxolimab. The receptors were sampled from an adult with an advanced solid tumor such as melanoma, head and neck, liver or kidney cancer. Both conserved end residues are part of each CDR3. A D gene is named only where the DNA matches it firmly. For some rows the clone size is stated as once, few or many, or as a class when expanded; others skip it.

d_call	v_call	clone_size	j_call	cdr3_aa	cdr3_nt
.	TRBV28	.	TRBJ1-3	CASSRERLGNTIYF	TGTGCCAGCAGTCGCGAGCGATTAGGAAACACCATATATTTT
.	TRBV18	.	TRBJ2-1	CASSPYDSANEQFF	TGTGCCAGCTCTCCCTACGACAGTGCTAATGAGCAGTTCTTC
.	TRBV11-2	.	TRBJ1-5	CASSSNNVGPQHF	TGTGCCAGCAGCTCCAACAATGTAGGGCCCCAGCATTTT
.	TRBV12-5	many	TRBJ1-2	CASGLANGGYTF	TGTGCTAGTGGTTTGGCCAATGGTGGCTACACCTTC
.	TRBV28	.	TRBJ2-7	CASSPPVGGPYEQYF	TGTGCCAGCAGTCCTCCTGTCGGAGGACCATACGAGCAGTACTTC
.	TRBV28	.	TRBJ2-2	CASSLFWGDTGELFF	TGTGCCAGCAGTTTATTCTGGGGGGACACCGGGGAGCTGTTTTTT
.	TRBV27	few	TRBJ1-2	CASSDSGSYGGYTF	TGTGCCAGCAGCGACTCGGGCTCCTATGGTGGCTACACCTTC
.	TRBV18	.	TRBJ1-2	CASSRDGTSTMFGYTF	TGTGCCAGCTCCAGGGACGGGACTTCCACTATGTTTGGCTACACCTTC
.	TRBV6-5	.	TRBJ1-2	CASSSQINYGYTF	TGTGCCAGCAGTTCCCAGATAAACTATGGCTACACCTTC
.	TRBV5-1	.	TRBJ2-1	CASSLDPQGGVAYNEQFF	TGCGCCAGCAGCTTGGACCCGCAGGGCGGGGTAGCCTACAATGAGCAGTTCTTC
TRBD2	TRBV4-3	.	TRBJ2-7	CASSQGVLAGGSYEQYF	TGCGCCAGCAGCCAAGGGGTGTTAGCGGGAGGATCCTACGAGCAGTACTTC
.	TRBV5-6	.	TRBJ2-2	CASSVGRFGELFF	TGTGCCAGCAGCGTGGGTCGCTTCGGGGAGCTGTTTTTT
TRBD2	TRBV9	.	TRBJ2-3	CASSLRLAVGDTQYF	TGTGCCAGCAGCCTAAGACTAGCGGTGGGGGATACGCAGTATTTT
TRBD1	TRBV20-1	.	TRBJ2-1	CSASRQGVWFF	TGCAGTGCTAGTCGCCAGGGGGTTTGGTTCTTC
.	TRBV2	.	TRBJ2-7	CASSEDRSYEQYF	TGTGCCAGCAGTGAGGACAGAAGCTACGAGCAGTACTTC
TRBD1	TRBV28	.	TRBJ2-7	CASRARGQGDSYEQYF	TGTGCCAGCAGGGCCCGGGGACAGGGGGACTCCTACGAGCAGTACTTC
.	TRBV9	.	TRBJ2-2	CASKGNGLGELFF	TGTGCCAGCAAGGGTAATGGCTTGGGGGAGCTGTTTTTT
TRBD2	TRBV28	.	TRBJ2-3	CASGKREGRTDTQYF	TGTGCCAGCGGTAAGCGGGAGGGCCGTACAGATACGCAGTATTTT
TRBD1	TRBV5-1	.	TRBJ2-7	CASSAGQGGPYEQYF	TGCGCCAGCAGCGCAGGACAGGGAGGCCCGTACGAGCAGTACTTC
TRBD2	TRBV5-1	.	TRBJ2-3	CASSSGTSGRDTQYF	TGCGCCAGCAGCTCGGGGACTAGCGGGAGAGATACGCAGTATTTT
TRBD1	TRBV15	.	TRBJ2-5	CATSKAGTVGETQYF	TGTGCCACCAGCAAAGCTGGGACAGTGGGAGAGACCCAGTACTTC
.	TRBV5-4	.	TRBJ2-7	CASSLDGRGGQYF	TGTGCCAGCAGCTTGGATGGGCGTGGGGGGCAGTACTTC
.	TRBV28	.	TRBJ1-1	CASSPYGRMNTEAFF	TGTGCCAGCAGTCCCTACGGCCGGATGAACACTGAAGCTTTCTTT
TRBD2	TRBV27	.	TRBJ2-5	CASSLSAGLAGVLETQYF	TGTGCCAGCAGTTTATCGGCGGGACTAGCTGGGGTTCTTGAGACCCAGTACTTC
.	TRBV7-2	few	TRBJ2-5	CASSPQLAEETQYF	TGTGCCAGCAGCCCCCAGCTGGCGGAAGAGACCCAGTACTTC
.	TRBV18	.	TRBJ1-6	CASSPEGAYNSPLHF	TGTGCCAGCTCACCGGAGGGGGCCTATAATTCACCCCTCCACTTT
.	TRBV11-3	.	TRBJ2-5	CASSEGSVSLGETQYF	TGTGCCAGCAGCGAGGGTTCCGTATCTCTAGGAGAGACCCAGTACTTC
.	TRBV7-2	.	TRBJ1-2	CASSSLGVRGYTF	TGTGCCAGCAGCTCCCTCGGAGTGCGGGGCTACACCTTC
TRBD2	TRBV9	few	TRBJ2-1	CASSVDPAGAYYNEQFF	TGTGCCAGCAGCGTAGACCCAGCGGGAGCGTACTACAATGAGCAGTTCTTC
.	TRBV18	.	TRBJ2-7	CAGSPNPGRVDEQYF	TGTGCCGGCTCACCAAATCCGGGCAGGGTCGACGAGCAGTACTTC
.	TRBV29-1	.	TRBJ2-7	CSVVRDSYEQYF	TGCAGCGTTGTTAGAGACTCCTACGAGCAGTACTTC
.	TRBV19	.	TRBJ2-7	CASSPQGSYEQYF	TGTGCCAGTAGCCCCCAGGGCTCCTACGAGCAGTACTTC
.	TRBV4-1	.	TRBJ2-7	CASSHPVKGPSSYEQYF	TGCGCCAGCAGCCATCCAGTTAAAGGGCCTAGCTCCTACGAGCAGTACTTC
TRBD2	TRBV7-8	once	TRBJ2-1	CASTPRGSSYNEQFF	TGTGCCAGCACCCCCCGCGGGAGCTCCTACAATGAGCAGTTCTTC
.	TRBV11-2	.	TRBJ2-1	CASSLEGGSSFF	TGTGCCAGCAGCCTAGAGGGTGGTTCTTCGTTCTTC
.	TRBV19	.	TRBJ2-7	CASSIGGLAYEQYF	TGTGCCAGTAGTATAGGAGGGTTGGCCTACGAGCAGTACTTC
TRBD2	TRBV5-1	.	TRBJ2-5	CASSLYGLAGAGGETQYF	TGCGCCAGCAGCTTATACGGACTAGCGGGAGCAGGAGGGGAGACCCAGTACTTC
.	TRBV12-5	few	TRBJ2-1	CASGSAGRTYNEQFF	TGTGCTAGTGGATCTGCGGGACGAACCTACAATGAGCAGTTCTTC
.	TRBV7-9	.	TRBJ2-1	CASSLKGVSSLASEQFF	TGTGCCAGCAGCTTAAAAGGGGTCTCCTCATTAGCCTCTGAGCAGTTCTTC
.	TRBV7-2	.	TRBJ2-5	CASSLVPQGTQYF	TGTGCCAGCAGCTTAGTTCCCCAGGGTACCCAGTACTTC
TRBD1	TRBV7-8	once	TRBJ1-4	CASSLAPTAGGFGTNEKLFF	TGTGCCAGCAGCTTAGCCCCAACGGCAGGGGGATTCGGAACTAATGAAAAACTGTTTTTT
.	TRBV10-3	.	TRBJ2-1	CAIGRRRDEQFF	TGTGCCATCGGTCGCCGGAGGGATGAGCAGTTCTTC
.	TRBV12-5	.	TRBJ1-1	CASGRDVGAEAFF	TGTGCTAGTGGCAGGGACGTGGGGGCTGAAGCTTTCTTT
.	TRBV7-8	.	TRBJ1-1	CASSLARVLVGGTDTEAFF	TGTGCCAGCAGCTTAGCTAGGGTGTTGGTAGGGGGGACGGACACTGAAGCTTTCTTT
.	TRBV4-2	.	TRBJ1-6	CASSQESSQTNSPLHF	TGTGCCAGCAGCCAAGAATCGTCACAGACTAATTCACCCCTCCACTTT